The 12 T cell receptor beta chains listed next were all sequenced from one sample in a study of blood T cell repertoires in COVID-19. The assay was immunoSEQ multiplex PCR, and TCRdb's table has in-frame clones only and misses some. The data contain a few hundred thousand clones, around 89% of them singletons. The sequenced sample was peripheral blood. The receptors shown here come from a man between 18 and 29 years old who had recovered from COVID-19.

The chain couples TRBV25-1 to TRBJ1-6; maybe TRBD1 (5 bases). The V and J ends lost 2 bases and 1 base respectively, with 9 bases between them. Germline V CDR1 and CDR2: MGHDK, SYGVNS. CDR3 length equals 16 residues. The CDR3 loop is CASSEGGISYNSPLHF. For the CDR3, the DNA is TGTGCCAGCAGTGAAGGGGGGATATCCTATAATTCACCCCTCCACTTT.

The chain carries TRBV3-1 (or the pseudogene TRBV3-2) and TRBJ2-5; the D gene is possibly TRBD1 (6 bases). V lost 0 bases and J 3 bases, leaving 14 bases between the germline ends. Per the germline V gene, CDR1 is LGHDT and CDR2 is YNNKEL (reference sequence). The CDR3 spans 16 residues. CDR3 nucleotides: TGTGCCAGCAGCCAAGATCTTGGGACACGGAAAGAGACCCAGTACTTC. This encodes CASSQDLGTRKETQYF.

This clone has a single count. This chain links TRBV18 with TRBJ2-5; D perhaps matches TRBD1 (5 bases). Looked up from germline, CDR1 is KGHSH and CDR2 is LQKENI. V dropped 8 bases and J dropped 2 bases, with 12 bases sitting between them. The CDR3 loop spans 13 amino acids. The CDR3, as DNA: TGTGCCAGCGCACAAGGACAACAAGAGACCCAGTACTTC. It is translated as CASAQGQQETQYF.

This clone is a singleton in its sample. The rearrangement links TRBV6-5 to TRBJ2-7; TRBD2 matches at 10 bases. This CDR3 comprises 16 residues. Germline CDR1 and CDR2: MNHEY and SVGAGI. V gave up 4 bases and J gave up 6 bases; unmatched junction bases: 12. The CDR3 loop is CASSSIGLAGDPEQYF. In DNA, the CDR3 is TGTGCCAGCAGTTCCATCGGGCTAGCGGGAGACCCCGAGCAGTACTTC.

The CDR3 is CASSQGEDTYYSPLHF. The CDR3 DNA is TGCGCCAGCAGCCAAGGAGAGGATACTTACTATTCACCCCTCCACTTT. The chain carries TRBV4-1 and TRBJ1-6; no clear D gene. The CDR3 runs to 16 residues. The germline V gene encodes CDR1 MGHRA and CDR2 YSYEKL. Deletions cut 1 base from V and 8 bases from J, with 15 bases between.

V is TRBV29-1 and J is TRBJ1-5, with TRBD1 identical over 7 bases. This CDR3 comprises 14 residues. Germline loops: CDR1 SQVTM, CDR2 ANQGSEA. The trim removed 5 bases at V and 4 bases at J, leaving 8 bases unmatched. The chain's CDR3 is CSVPAGGANQPQHF. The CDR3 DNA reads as TGCAGCGTTCCCGCAGGGGGTGCGAATCAGCCCCAGCATTTT.

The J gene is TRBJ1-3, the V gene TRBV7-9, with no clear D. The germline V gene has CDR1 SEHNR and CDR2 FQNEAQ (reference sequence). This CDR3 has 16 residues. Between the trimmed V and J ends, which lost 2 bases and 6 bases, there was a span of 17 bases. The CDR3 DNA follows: TGTGCCAGCAGCTTATGGGTACCAACCGGAGAAAACACCATATATTTT. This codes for CASSLWVPTGENTIYF.

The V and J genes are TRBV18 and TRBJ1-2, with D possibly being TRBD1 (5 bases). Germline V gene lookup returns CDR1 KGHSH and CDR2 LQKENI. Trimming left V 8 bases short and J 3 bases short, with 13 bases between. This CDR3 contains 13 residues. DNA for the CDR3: TGTGCCAGCGCCGAGGACATGTACTATGGCTACACCTTC. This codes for CASAEDMYYGYTF.

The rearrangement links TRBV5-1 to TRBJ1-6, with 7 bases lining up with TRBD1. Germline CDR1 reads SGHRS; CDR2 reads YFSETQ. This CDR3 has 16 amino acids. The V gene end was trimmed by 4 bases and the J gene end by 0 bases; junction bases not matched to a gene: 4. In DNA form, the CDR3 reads TGCGCCAGCAGCCCGGGGGACAGCTCCTATAATTCACCCCTCCACTTT. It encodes CASSPGDSSYNSPLHF.

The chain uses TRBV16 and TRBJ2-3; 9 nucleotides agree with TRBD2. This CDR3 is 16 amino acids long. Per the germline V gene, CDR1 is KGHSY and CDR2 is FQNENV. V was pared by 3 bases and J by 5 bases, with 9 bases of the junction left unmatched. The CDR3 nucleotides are TGTGCCAGCAGCCACGGTGGACTAGCGCCGGGAGATACGCAGTATTTT. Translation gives CASSHGGLAPGDTQYF.

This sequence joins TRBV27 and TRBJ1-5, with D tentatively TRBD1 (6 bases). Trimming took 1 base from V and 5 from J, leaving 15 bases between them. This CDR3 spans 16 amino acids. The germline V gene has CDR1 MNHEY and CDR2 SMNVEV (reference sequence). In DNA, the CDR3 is TGTGCCAGCAGTTTATTCGCAGGGGCAGGGGATCAGCCCCAGCATTTT. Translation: CASSLFAGAGDQPQHF.

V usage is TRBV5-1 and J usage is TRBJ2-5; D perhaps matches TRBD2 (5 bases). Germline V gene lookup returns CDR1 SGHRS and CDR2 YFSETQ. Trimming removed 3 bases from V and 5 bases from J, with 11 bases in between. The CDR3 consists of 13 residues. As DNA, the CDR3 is TGCGCCAGCAGCTCGCCCGGAGGTGAGACCCAGTACTTC. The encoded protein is CASSSPGGETQYF.